This entry lists 14 T cell receptor beta chains sequenced from one sample in a study of cytotoxic CD8 clonotypes in ibrutinib-treated CLL. This table comes from immunoSEQ multiplex PCR, and its TCRdb copy is limited to in-frame clones, with some not included. The table records tens of thousands of clones, about 65% of them present only once. The input for sequencing was PBMCs, taken at disease progression, from a patient treated with ibrutinib. The receptor source for this set is a human donor with chronic lymphocytic leukemia.

This clone was picked up a small number of times. The J gene is TRBJ2-7, the V gene TRBV5-1; 11 bases agree with TRBD1. The J segment lost 5 bases and the V segment lost 1 base, leaving 8 bases of the junction unmatched. CDR1 and CDR2 (germline): SGHRS, YFSETQ. This CDR3 has 16 amino acids. The CDR3 protein is CASSLTPPGQGDEQYF. The CDR3 DNA reads TGCGCCAGCAGCTTGACTCCTCCGGGACAGGGGGACGAGCAGTACTTC.

This clone occurred once. This chain joins TRBV7-6 and TRBJ2-5, with D possibly matching TRBD1 (6 bases). The V gene's germline CDR1 is SGHVS and CDR2 FNYEAQ. This CDR3 spans 16 amino acids. V was shortened by 2 bases and J by 8 bases, with 21 bases between the two germline ends. CDR3 region: CASSLMFPGQLGTQYF. For the CDR3, the DNA is TGTGCCAGCAGCTTAATGTTTCCCGGACAGTTGGGAACCCAGTACTTC.

The J gene is TRBJ2-7, the V gene TRBV6-1, with 9 bases matching TRBD2. Per the germline V gene, CDR1 is MNHNS and CDR2 is SASEGT. The CDR3 is made up of 12 amino acids. Trimming took 11 bases from V and 3 from J; bases not matched to a gene: 5. CDR3 in DNA: TGTGCCGGAGGTAGCGGGAGCTACGAGCAGTACTTC. Protein product: CAGGSGSYEQYF.

The rearrangement joins TRBV4-3 to TRBJ2-7; 8 bases are a match to TRBD1. The V gene end was trimmed by 4 bases and the J gene end by 3 bases; junction bases not matched to a gene: 2. This CDR3 is 13 amino acids long. CDR1 and CDR2 from the germline V gene are LGHNA and YSLEER. As DNA, the CDR3 is TGCGCCAGCAGCCGAGACAGGGGCTACGAGCAGTACTTC. It is translated as CASSRDRGYEQYF.

This chain connects TRBV6-1 to TRBJ2-1, with TRBD1 identical over 7 bases. The CDR3 has 14 amino acids. V shed 4 bases, J shed 9 bases, and the junction held 9 bases outside the gene matches. Looked up from germline, CDR1 is MNHNS and CDR2 is SASEGT. CDR3 coding DNA: TGTGCCAGCAGTGCCGGACAGGTCCCGTTTGAGCAGTTCTTC. The encoded protein is CASSAGQVPFEQFF.

This rearrangement joins TRBV5-5 to TRBJ2-1; maybe TRBD1 (6 bases). V dropped 0 bases and J dropped 8 bases, with 18 bases sitting between them. The CDR3 contains 16 residues. Germline V gene sequence: CDR1 SGHKS, CDR2 YYEKEE (reference sequence). Here the CDR3 DNA reads TGTGCCAGCAGCTTGGTCTTGGCTAGGGGGTATGATGAGCAGTTCTTC. It encodes CASSLVLARGYDEQFF. The whole variable domain, filled in from reference TRBV5-5 and TRBJ2-1, reads DAGVTQSPTHLIKTRGQQVTLRCSPISGHKSVSWYQQVLGQGPQFIFQYYEKEERGRGNFPDRFSARQFPNYSSELNVNALLLGDSALYLCASSLVLARGYDEQFFGPGTRLTVL.

The chain carries TRBV2 and TRBJ2-1, with 10 bases matching TRBD1. The CDR3 has 13 amino acids. J was trimmed by 7 bases and V by 8 bases; bases with no gene match: 5. Germline lookup yields CDR1 SNHLY and CDR2 FYNNEI. CDR3 bases: TGTGCCAGCCGACAGGGGGCTAGAAATGAGCAGTTCTTC. Amino acids: CASRQGARNEQFF.

The chain uses TRBV10-3 and TRBJ2-6; D is possibly TRBD1 (5 bases). V lost 0 bases and J lost 0, with 9 bases in between. The CDR3 is made up of 17 amino acids. CDR1 is ENHRY and CDR2 is SYGVKD in the germline V gene. CDR3 region: CAISESGQSSGANVLTF. The CDR3 bases are TGTGCCATCAGTGAGTCGGGGCAGAGCTCTGGGGCCAACGTCCTGACTTTC.

The CDR3 bases are TGTGCCAGCAGTTTGACATGGTCCTTCACTGAAGCTTTCTTT. It specifies CASSLTWSFTEAFF. The J gene is TRBJ1-1, the V gene TRBV27; no clear D. Germline V gene lookup returns CDR1 MNHEY and CDR2 SMNVEV (reference sequence). The CDR3 is 14 amino acids. The V gene lost 3 bases and the J gene lost 4 bases, with 12 bases spanning the gap.

V and J are TRBV6-5 and TRBJ2-3; D gene unclear. V was clipped by 6 bases and J by 0 bases, with 10 bases between them. Germline-derived CDR1 and CDR2 are MNHEY and SVGAGI. CDR3 length: 14 residues. CDR3 sequence: CASREQPSTDTQYF. The DNA for the CDR3 is TGTGCCAGCAGGGAACAACCTAGCACAGATACGCAGTATTTT.

Details on this clone: The sample contains more than one DNA sequence encoding this CDR3. V usage is TRBV2 and J usage is TRBJ2-7; 9 bases fit TRBD1. From germline, CDR1 is SNHLY and CDR2 FYNNEI. This CDR3 is built from 14 residues. V trimming: 5 bases; J trimming: 0 bases; junction bases outside the gene matches: 2. DNA of the CDR3: TGTGCCAGCAGTAGACAGGGGGGCTCCTACGAGCAGTACTTC. Protein product: CASSRQGGSYEQYF. Full variable domain (remainder filled in from reference TRBV2 and TRBJ2-7): EPEVTQTPSHQVTQMGQEVILRCVPISNHLYFYWYRQILGQKVEFLVSFYNNEISEKSEIFDDQFSVERPDGSNFTLKIRSTKLEDSAMYFCASSRQGGSYEQYFGPGTRLTVT.

The rearrangement uses TRBV27 and TRBJ1-1, with D perhaps matching TRBD1 (6 bases). CDR1 is MNHEY and CDR2 is SMNVEV in the germline V gene (reference sequence). Deletions cut 0 bases from V and 5 bases from J, with 13 bases between. This CDR3 comprises 15 residues. CDR3 in amino acids: CASSLSAVRGTEAFF. Here the CDR3 DNA reads TGTGCCAGCAGTTTATCGGCAGTAAGGGGGACTGAAGCTTTCTTT.

Remarks on this clone: A read error may explain this, as a much larger clone is one base away. The chain carries TRBV11-2 and TRBJ1-6, with no clear D. Germline V gene lookup returns CDR1 SGHAT and CDR2 FQNNGV. V was pared by 3 bases and J by 7 bases, with 7 bases between. The CDR3 consists of 13 residues. The CDR3 here is CASSFPGNSPLHF. DNA for the CDR3: TGTGCCAGCAGCTTCCCGGGGAATTCACCCCTCCACTTT.

The chain carries TRBV28 and TRBJ2-4; TRBD1 aligns across 9 bases. This CDR3 comprises 19 residues. V dropped 6 bases and J dropped 1; count of bases not matched to a gene: 16. The germline gives CDR1 MDHEN, CDR2 SYDVKM. The CDR3 region has the DNA TGTGCCAGCAGAACTACCGGGACAGGGACCCAGATGGCCAAAAACATTCAGTACTTC. It translates to CASRTTGTGTQMAKNIQYF.